This TCR beta chain emerged from a study of cytomegalovirus exposure and HLA in healthy donors. Notes on this clone: No antigen is known for it.

PCR involved 60 Vbeta and 13 Jbeta primers. Authors' analysis steps: There were tens of millions of unique TCR beta chains by a later count, and about 12 million of them were shared. The data were produced by immunoSEQ multiplex PCR, yet TCRdb's version contains in-frame clones alone and is incomplete. D and trimming come from the DNA, and the V and J calls and clone size come from that table. The sample records around 170,000 clones, around four fifths being singletons. The V gene end was trimmed by 3 bases and the J gene end by 2 bases; junction bases not matched to a gene: 7. Germline CDR1 reads MNHNS; CDR2 reads SASEGT. This CDR3 comprises 15 residues. Findings and caveats of the study: A later analysis, which compared TCR beta chains of equal frequency, found the HLA-associated ones more clonally expanded. TCR beta sequences numbering roughly 18,000 were associated with HLA alleles at 0.05 false discovery rate in a later analysis. In an earlier analysis, in some 540 donors, most V segments appeared productive either ~87% or ~30% of the time.

This clonotype originated in a male donor in good health and CMV-seronegative. The chain combines TRBV6-1 with TRBJ2-7; 7 nucleotides match TRBD1. The specimen sequenced was PBMCs. Here the CDR3 reads CASSDQPGTAYEQYF. The CDR3 DNA sequence: TGTGCCAGCAGTGACCAACCTGGGACAGCCTACGAGCAGTACTTC.